The 30 T cell receptor beta chains below were found in one sample sequenced in a study of blood T cells in healthy people across ages. Alongside a J-beta primer mix, a sample-barcoded 5' primer served in a second PCR lasting about 7 to 12 cycles. TCRdb re-analysed the 5' RACE reads in MiXCR, keeping a single row per CDR3 protein. This table has around 500,000 distinct CDR3 sequences, about 27% appearing once. Another study also made use of these data, one on T cells of mothers and their children.

The source material was blood. The source of these receptors is a boy between 2 and 10 years old in good health.

V usage is TRBV6-2 or TRBV6-3 and J usage is TRBJ2-2, with 8 bases fitting TRBD1. Germline CDR1 reads MNHEY; CDR2 reads SVGEGT. CDR3 length equals 13 residues. J was trimmed by 7 bases and V by 6 bases; bases with no gene match: 4. The CDR3 bases are TGTGCCAGCAGGGGGACAGGTGGCGGGGAGCTGTTTTTT. It specifies CASRGTGGGELFF.

This clonotype was picked up a small number of times. J is TRBJ2-7 and V is TRBV4-3; unclear D gene. The CDR3 loop spans 13 amino acids. CDR1 is LGHNA and CDR2 is YSLEER in the germline V gene. Trimming stripped 0 bases from V and 3 bases from J, with 6 bases between. DNA of the CDR3: TGCGCCAGCAGCCAAGAAAGGCGCTACGAGCAGTACTTC. Residues: CASSQERRYEQYF.

The gene calls are TRBV6-5 and TRBJ2-7; TRBD2 matches at 7 bases. Germline V lookup: CDR1 MNHEY, CDR2 SVGAGI. The ends lost 0 bases at V and 0 bases at J; junction bases unmatched: 5. The CDR3 has 16 amino acids. CDR3 region: CASSYSWEGSSYEQYF. Written as DNA, the CDR3 is TGTGCCAGCAGTTACTCGTGGGAGGGGAGCTCCTACGAGCAGTACTTC.

The V and J genes are TRBV5-1 and TRBJ2-7, with D unclear. Germline V gene lookup returns CDR1 SGHRS and CDR2 YFSETQ. V was shortened by 1 base and J by 0 bases, with 8 bases between the two germline ends. This CDR3 spans 14 amino acids. The CDR3 nucleotides read TGCGCCAGCAGCTTGTATGGGCTCTCCTACGAGCAGTACTTC. This translates into CASSLYGLSYEQYF.

Note on this clonotype: Relative to the germline gene, one junction end is altered; a read error may explain this. The chain has TRBV7-7 and TRBJ2-7, with D perhaps being TRBD1 or TRBD2 (5 bases each). This CDR3 contains 15 residues. Looked up from germline, CDR1 is SSHAT and CDR2 is FNYEAQ (reference sequence). The CDR3 loop reads CASSPDILGGGEQYF. In nucleotides, the CDR3 is TGTGCTAGCAGTCCGGACATACTAGGTGGGGGCGAGCAGTACTTC.

This clonotype was counted between two and nine times. The J gene is TRBJ2-7, the V gene TRBV5-1, with no clear D. This CDR3 comprises 15 residues. Germline lookup yields CDR1 SGHRS and CDR2 YFSETQ. The V and J ends lost 4 bases and 7 bases respectively, with 21 bases between them. CDR3 region: CASSADPGLKREQYF. Written as DNA, the CDR3 is TGCGCCAGCAGCGCCGATCCGGGCCTTAAGAGGGAGCAGTACTTC.

This chain connects TRBV5-5 to TRBJ1-6, with D perhaps matching TRBD1 (5 bases). The CDR3 spans 13 residues. CDR1 and CDR2 (germline): SGHKS, YYEKEE (reference sequence). V was clipped by 4 bases and J by 6 bases, with 8 bases between them. This CDR3 is CASSMTANSPLHF. The CDR3 bases are TGTGCCAGCAGCATGACAGCTAATTCACCCCTCCACTTT.

CDR3 protein: CASSHRDRGHEQYF. The CDR3 nucleotides read TGTGCCAGCAGTCACCGGGACAGGGGGCACGAGCAGTACTTC. The chain joins TRBV3-1 to TRBJ2-7; 12 nucleotides align to TRBD1. The CDR3 sequence is 14 residues long. Trimming removed 6 bases from V and 5 bases from J; junction bases left unmatched: 5. The germline gives CDR1 LGHDT, CDR2 YNNKEL (reference sequence).

The chain couples TRBV6-1 to TRBJ2-5; D is perhaps TRBD1 or TRBD2 (5 bases each). Trimming stripped 1 base from V and 0 bases from J, with 12 bases between. Germline CDR1 and CDR2: MNHNS and SASEGT. CDR3 length: 16 amino acids. CDR3 DNA sequence: TGTGCCAGCAGTGAAGACGGATGGGGGTACCAAGAGACCCAGTACTTC. Translated, it gives CASSEDGWGYQETQYF.

This sequence joins TRBV19 and TRBJ2-5; 7 nucleotides line up with TRBD2. The DNA end favors TRBJ2-7, so the J call may be wrong. Germline CDR1 is LNHDA and CDR2 is SQIVND (reference sequence). The CDR3 runs 14 residues. The CDR3 region is CASSIGGGSYEQYF. CDR3 DNA sequence: TGTGCCAGTAGTATAGGCGGGGGAAGCTACGAGCAGTACTTC.

This clonotype has a handful of counts. The rearrangement joins TRBV20-1 to TRBJ1-2; D is undetermined. This CDR3 has 14 amino acids. Per germline, CDR1 DFQATT and CDR2 SNEGSKA (reference sequence). V lost 0 bases to trimming and J lost 8 bases, with 16 bases between them. The CDR3 protein is CSARDMVRRQGYTF. The CDR3 DNA sequence: TGCAGTGCTAGAGATATGGTCAGGCGCCAGGGCTACACCTTC.

The chain employs TRBV19 and TRBJ2-3, with 10 bases matching TRBD1. This CDR3 has 16 residues. Germline V gives CDR1 LNHDA, CDR2 SQIVND (reference sequence). The junction had 8 bases not matched to a gene; V was cut back by 7 bases and J by 1 base. The CDR3 region is CASTYSGTGGTDTQYF. The CDR3 DNA is TGTGCCAGTACTTACTCCGGGACAGGGGGCACAGATACGCAGTATTTT.

This clonotype was counted only a few times. V is TRBV5-1 and J is TRBJ2-7, with TRBD1 matching over 8 bases. This CDR3 comprises 14 residues. Per germline, CDR1 SGHRS and CDR2 YFSETQ. The V and J ends lost 3 bases and 5 bases, in that order; junction bases with no gene match: 7. The CDR3 sequence: CASSSYRGSDEQYF. CDR3 in DNA: TGCGCCAGCAGCTCTTACAGGGGGTCGGACGAGCAGTACTTC.

This clonotype has a count of ten or more. The rearrangement links TRBV7-2 to TRBJ2-5, with TRBD1 matching over 8 bases. This CDR3 has 15 residues. Germline CDR1 and CDR2: SGHTA and FQGNSA. V was pared by 6 bases and J by 1 base, with 7 bases of the junction left unmatched. This CDR3 reads CASSLQGETQETQYF. The CDR3 DNA follows: TGTGCCAGCAGTTTACAGGGGGAGACCCAAGAGACCCAGTACTTC.

V usage is TRBV10-3 and J usage is TRBJ2-5, with TRBD2 as a possible D gene (5 bases). Germline CDR1 reads ENHRY; CDR2 reads SYGVKD. The CDR3 has 15 amino acids. V gave up 4 bases and J gave up 5 bases, with 17 bases separating them. The CDR3 protein is CAISVLASVLETQYF. CDR3 nucleotides: TGTGCCATCAGTGTTCTAGCTTCTGTTCTGGAGACCCAGTACTTC.

This clonotype was observed a handful of times. The rearrangement uses TRBV5-1 and TRBJ1-2, with D possibly TRBD1 on 6 matching bases. Germline lookup yields CDR1 SGHRS and CDR2 YFSETQ. The V end lost 1 base, the J end lost 6 bases, and 13 bases lay between the germline ends. The CDR3 covers 14 residues. The CDR3 here is CASSLMRQVDGYTF. The CDR3 coding sequence is TGCGCCAGCAGCTTGATGCGACAGGTGGATGGCTACACCTTC.

This rearrangement joins TRBV7-2 to TRBJ1-1, with unresolved D. The V end lost 7 bases, the J end lost 8 bases, and 20 bases lay between the germline ends. This CDR3 has 14 residues. Germline loops: CDR1 SGHTA, CDR2 FQGNSA. CDR3 nucleotides: TGTGCCAGCACCCCATTACTTAGACCTCGAGAAGCTTTCTTT. Translation: CASTPLLRPREAFF.

This clonotype has just a few counts. The chain links TRBV5-1 to TRBJ1-4, with 11 positions matching TRBD1. The trim removed 4 bases at V and 8 bases at J, leaving 7 bases unmatched. The CDR3 totals 15 residues. Germline V gives CDR1 SGHRS, CDR2 YFSETQ. In DNA form, the CDR3 reads TGCGCCAGCAGCCCCGGACAGGGGGCAGGAGAAAAACTGTTTTTT. Protein sequence: CASSPGQGAGEKLFF.

This chain links TRBV29-1 with TRBJ1-1, with unresolved D. Per the germline V gene, CDR1 is SQVTM and CDR2 is ANQGSEA. The CDR3 runs to 12 residues. Trimming left V 3 bases short and J 7 bases short, with 12 bases between. The CDR3 spells CSVDVLGGEAFF. The CDR3 coding sequence is TGCAGCGTTGATGTCCTGGGAGGTGAAGCTTTCTTT.

There are a few counts of this clonotype. CDR3 nucleotides: TGTGCCAGCAGTCGTTACATGAGGGAGACCCAGTACTTC. Its protein product is CASSRYMRETQYF. The rearrangement uses TRBV6-5 and TRBJ2-5; D is undetermined. CDR3 size: 13 residues. Germline V gene sequence: CDR1 MNHEY, CDR2 SVGAGI. V was cut by 5 bases and J by 5 bases, with 12 bases left in between.

This clonotype was counted only a few times. This sequence joins TRBV12-3 or TRBV12-4 and TRBJ2-5; 9 bases match TRBD2. Trimming took 6 bases from V and 5 from J; bases not matched to a gene: 10. This CDR3 is built from 15 residues. CDR3 in amino acids: CASRPWAGGLETQYF. CDR3 bases: TGTGCCAGCAGGCCCTGGGCGGGAGGGTTGGAGACCCAGTACTTC.

This clonotype was counted at least ten times. V is TRBV12-3 or TRBV12-4 and J is TRBJ2-7; maybe TRBD2 (5 bases). Trimming removed 1 base from V and 3 bases from J, with 10 bases in between. This CDR3 contains 14 residues. The CDR3, as DNA: TGTGCCAGCAGTTTAGGCCAGCGGAGCTACGAGCAGTACTTC. Translated, it gives CASSLGQRSYEQYF.

This clonotype turned up a few times. The J gene is TRBJ2-5, the V gene TRBV12-5; no clear D. The end of the DNA fits TRBJ2-1 better, so the J call may be wrong. The germline V gene encodes CDR1 LGHNT and CDR2 FRNRAP. This CDR3 has 12 residues. The DNA of the CDR3 is TGTGCTAGTGGAACCAACCTCAATGAGCAGTTCTTC. This encodes CASGTNLNEQFF.

This clonotype was seen just once. The CDR3 bases are TGCGCCAGCAGAAAGACAGGGGGCGGGACAGATACGCAGTATTTT. Translating it yields CASRKTGGGTDTQYF. This chain links TRBV4-1 with TRBJ2-3; TRBD1 agrees at 10 bases. Trimming removed 6 bases from V and 3 bases from J; junction bases left unmatched: 6. This CDR3 is built from 15 residues. The V gene's germline CDR1 is MGHRA and CDR2 YSYEKL.

This clonotype was detected a few times. The V call is TRBV7-9, the J call TRBJ2-5, with 15 bases aligning to TRBD2. Gene TRBJ2-1 matches the end of the DNA better, so the J call may be wrong. This CDR3 spans 18 amino acids. In germline, CDR1 is SEHNR, CDR2 FQNEAQ (reference sequence). In nucleotides, the CDR3 is TGTGCCAGCAGCTTAGGGACTAGCGGGAGGGCCCGAAGGAATGAGCAGTTCTTC. Translated, it gives CASSLGTSGRARRNEQFF.

A note on this clonotype: In this CDR3 the conserved last residue, phenylalanine or tryptophan, is missing, so a read error is likely. The chain employs TRBV20-1 and TRBJ1-1; TRBD1 might be the D (6 bases). Germline CDR1 reads DFQATT; CDR2 reads SNEGSKA (reference sequence). The CDR3 has 14 residues. V was cut by 5 bases and J by 4 bases, with 17 bases left in between. The CDR3 DNA reads TGCAGTGCTCTGGGTGGGGGGCAGAGCACTGAAGCTTTCCTT. It yields the protein CSALGGGQSTEAFL.

V and J are TRBV5-1 and TRBJ2-7, with TRBD2 matching 7 bases. Germline CDR1 reads SGHRS; CDR2 reads YFSETQ. The ends lost 4 bases at V and 1 base at J; junction bases unmatched: 8. The CDR3 is made up of 15 amino acids. This CDR3 is CASSPRAGESYEQYF. CDR3 bases: TGCGCCAGCAGCCCGCGGGCGGGGGAATCCTACGAGCAGTACTTC.

The chain combines TRBV4-2 with TRBJ2-2; 9 nucleotides align to TRBD1. Germline values: CDR1 LGHNA, CDR2 YNFKEQ. The CDR3 covers 15 residues. V shed 2 bases and J 6 bases; nucleotides not matched to a gene: 4. The CDR3 protein is CASSQRQGGAGELFF. CDR3 DNA: TGTGCCAGCAGCCAAAGACAGGGGGGGGCCGGGGAGCTGTTTTTT.

This clonotype was counted ten times or more. CDR3 nucleotide sequence: TGTGCCAGCAGCTGGGACAGCACAGATACGCAGTATTTT. This encodes CASSWDSTDTQYF. The chain recombines TRBV13 with TRBJ2-3, with D possibly called TRBD1 or TRBD2 (5 bases each). The V gene lost 4 bases and the J gene lost 0 bases, with 5 bases spanning the gap. The CDR3 totals 13 residues. The germline V gene encodes CDR1 PRHDT and CDR2 FYEKMQ (reference sequence).

This chain connects TRBV7-2 to TRBJ1-2, with a weak D call TRBD1 (6 bases). There are 14 residues in the CDR3. The ends were cut back, 6 bases at V and 0 bases at J, with 11 bases in the middle. In germline, CDR1 is SGHTA, CDR2 FQGNSA. The CDR3 region has the DNA TGTGCCAGCAGTCGGGACACCGCTAACTATGGCTACACCTTC. It is translated as CASSRDTANYGYTF.